These 10 T cell receptor beta chains came from one sample sequenced in a study of T cell repertoires in cytomegalovirus infection. From the reads, TCRdb called clonotypes with MiXCR, one entry per CDR3 protein. The sample has some 240,000 distinct CDR3 sequences; approximately 15% are singletons. Material: CD8+ T cells from PBMCs. These receptors all come from a human donor in good health (CMV status not recorded). Some clones in this sample may be carry-over from other donors' samples.

This clonotype was observed a handful of times. The chain carries TRBV27 and TRBJ1-2; no firm D call. This CDR3 comprises 20 residues. The germline gives CDR1 MNHEY, CDR2 SMNVEV (reference sequence). Trimming left V 2 bases short and J 5 bases short, with 30 bases between. As DNA, the CDR3 is TGTGCCAGCAGTTTAAAAGTTCTCTACCCCGGGCAGACGTTGGGGTATGGCTACACCTTC. It is translated as CASSLKVLYPGQTLGYGYTF.

This clonotype showed up many times. V is TRBV28 and J is TRBJ2-5; 10 nucleotides align to TRBD2. Losses at the gene ends were 10 bases for V and 2 bases for J; bases not matched to a gene: 10. Looked up from germline, CDR1 is MDHEN and CDR2 is SYDVKM. The CDR3 runs to 15 residues. The CDR3 DNA is TGTGCCACCTCAGGACTAGCGGAGATTCAAGAGACCCAGTACTTC. Amino acids: CATSGLAEIQETQYF. Based on the CDR3 plus reference TRBV28 and TRBJ2-5, the full variable domain is DVKVTQSSRYLVKRTGEKVFLECVQDMDHENMFWYRQDPGLGLRLIYFSYDVKMKEKGDIPEGYSVSREKKERFSLILESASTNQTSMYLCATSGLAEIQETQYFGPGTRLLVL.

This clonotype has a count of ten or more. The V call is TRBV4-3, the J call TRBJ1-1; D possibly corresponds to TRBD1 (5 bases). Looked up from germline, CDR1 is LGHNA and CDR2 is YSLEER. V was clipped by 0 bases and J by 3 bases, with 14 bases between them. The CDR3 extends over 16 amino acids. The CDR3: CASSQEGWGGDTEAFF. CDR3 sequence (DNA): TGCGCCAGCAGCCAAGAAGGATGGGGCGGGGACACTGAAGCTTTCTTT.

This clonotype has a count of ten or more. The chain links TRBV6-6 to TRBJ2-2; 8 positions match TRBD1. Trimming cost V 3 bases and J 6 bases; bases outside gene matches: 15. The V gene's germline CDR1 is MNHNY and CDR2 SVGAGI (reference sequence). The CDR3 runs to 18 residues. The CDR3 nucleotides read TGTGCCAGCAGTTATCTGGACCCCGCGGACAGGGTGGCCGGGGAGCTGTTTTTT. Its protein is CASSYLDPADRVAGELFF.

This chain uses TRBV20-1 with TRBJ2-7; maybe TRBD2 (5 bases). The germline CDR1 and CDR2 sequences are DFQATT and SNEGSKA (reference sequence). The V end lost 3 bases, the J end lost 3 bases, and 9 bases lay between the germline ends. The CDR3 is made up of 12 amino acids. CDR3 protein: CSASPRGYEQYF. The CDR3 nucleotides are TGCAGTGCTAGTCCCCGGGGCTACGAGCAGTACTTC.

This clonotype came up a few times. This chain connects TRBV6-5 to TRBJ2-7; 10 bases line up with TRBD1. The CDR3 totals 16 residues. Losses at the gene ends were 7 bases for V and 3 bases for J; bases not matched to a gene: 12. Looked up from germline, CDR1 is MNHEY and CDR2 is SVGAGI. CDR3 sequence: CASTSNPGQGSYEQYF. In nucleotides, the CDR3 is TGTGCCAGCACTTCCAATCCGGGACAGGGGAGCTACGAGCAGTACTTC.

This clonotype was counted a few times. The rearrangement joins TRBV4-1 to TRBJ1-2, with TRBD1 matching over 7 bases. The junction had 6 bases not matched to a gene; V was cut back by 3 bases and J by 8 bases. Looked up from germline, CDR1 is MGHRA and CDR2 is YSYEKL. This CDR3 has 13 amino acids. The CDR3 here is CASSHLDRDGYTF. The DNA for the CDR3 is TGCGCCAGCAGCCACCTAGACAGGGACGGCTACACCTTC.

This clonotype was observed a few times. The J gene is TRBJ1-2, the V gene TRBV6-2 or TRBV6-3; tentatively, D is TRBD1 (5 bases). The germline gives CDR1 MNHEY, CDR2 SVGEGT. The ends were cut back, 0 bases at V and 7 bases at J, with 15 bases in the middle. The CDR3 loop spans 15 amino acids. This chain's CDR3 is CASSYSIRGSGGYTF. CDR3 sequence (DNA): TGTGCCAGCAGTTACTCGATTAGGGGCTCCGGTGGCTACACCTTC.

The chain employs TRBV2 and TRBJ2-3; no clear D. The CDR3 totals 14 residues. Germline assignment: CDR1 SNHLY and CDR2 FYNNEI. The ends were cut back, 7 bases at V and 4 bases at J, with 15 bases in the middle. CDR3 sequence: CASNLFDGSDTQYF. The CDR3 DNA reads as TGTGCCAGCAACCTCTTTGACGGTTCAGATACGCAGTATTTT.

The V gene is TRBV28, the J gene TRBJ2-1; 11 bases fit TRBD2. Germline-derived CDR1 and CDR2 are MDHEN and SYDVKM. The CDR3 loop spans 19 amino acids. With 5 bases clipped from V and 0 bases from J, the junction kept 12 bases outside the gene matches. This CDR3 reads CASSTISSGGSSSYNEQFF. In nucleotides, the CDR3 is TGTGCCAGCAGTACTATCTCTAGCGGGGGGTCTAGCTCCTACAATGAGCAGTTCTTC.